Listed here is a single T cell receptor beta chain. Original processing notes: Reference gene primer amplification gave nucleated cell count estimates. Clones were read by immunoSEQ multiplex PCR, and TCRdb kept only the in-frame ones, dropping some. Clone size and V and J calls were adopted from that table, with D and trimming inferred from the DNA. The data contain more than 80,000 clones, roughly 88% of them singletons. This entry belongs to a study of blood T cell repertoires in COVID-19. About the research overall: COVID-19 samples, acute and convalescent, were from the United States, Italy and Spain. PBMCs, B-cell-depleted T cells, or T cells were the source of the cDNA or gDNA that made up the material.

The source material was peripheral blood. The clonotype comes from a man between 50 and 59 years old with active COVID-19.

CDR3 sequence: CASSVAGTGASEQYF. CDR3 coding DNA: TGTGCCAGCAGCGTAGCAGGGACAGGGGCTTCCGAGCAGTACTTC. The genes are TRBV9 and TRBJ2-7; TRBD1 matches 10 bases. The CDR3 runs to 15 residues. From germline, CDR1 is SGDLS and CDR2 YYNGEE. Trimming took 0 bases from V and 6 from J; bases not matched to a gene: 6. The whole variable domain, remainder taken from reference TRBV9 and TRBJ2-7, is DSGVTQTPKHLITATGQRVTLRCSPRSGDLSVYWYQQSLDQGLQFLIQYYNGEERAKGNILERFSAQQFPDLHSELNLSSLELGDSALYFCASSVAGTGASEQYFGPGTRLTVT.